The 15 T cell receptor beta chains reported below all come from one sample, sequenced in a study of beta chain features in type 1 diabetes. As every portion of the isolated RNA was reverse transcribed, the sequencing read expressed TCRB transcripts. Clones were sequenced by immunoSEQ multiplex PCR, and TCRdb holds only the in-frame ones, with some missing. The sample lists under 400,000 clones; roughly 21% were seen once. Sequenced: naive CD4+ T cells from blood. The source of these receptors is a woman younger than 30 in good health.

V usage is TRBV5-4 and J usage is TRBJ2-1, with a tentative D call TRBD2 (5 bases). Trimming took off 0 bases at V and 9 bases at J, with 10 bases between the two ends. The germline CDR1 and CDR2 sequences are SGHNT and YYREEE (reference sequence). The CDR3 runs to 13 residues. The CDR3 loop is CASSLADGGEQFF. The CDR3 nucleotides read TGTGCCAGCAGCTTGGCCGACGGAGGTGAGCAGTTCTTC.

There are a few counts of this clone. V usage is TRBV7-8 and J usage is TRBJ2-7, with D uncertain. V was trimmed by 1 base and J by 1 base, leaving 11 bases between them. CDR3 size: 15 residues. The V gene's germline CDR1 is SGHVS and CDR2 FQNEAQ. The CDR3 nucleotides read TGTGCCAGCAGCTTAGGCCTACAGCTATCCTACGAGCAGTACTTC. It yields the protein CASSLGLQLSYEQYF.

A word on this clone: Other DNA sequences within the sample encode an identical CDR3. This sequence joins TRBV7-2 and TRBJ1-5; TRBD1 aligns across 8 bases. The CDR3 runs 13 residues. With 1 base clipped from V and 7 bases from J, the junction kept 0 bases outside the gene matches. CDR1 is SGHTA and CDR2 is FQGNSA in the germline V gene. The CDR3 protein is CASSLGQGQPQHF. DNA of the CDR3: TGTGCCAGCAGCTTAGGACAGGGGCAGCCCCAGCATTTT.

This clone has at least ten counts. The chain joins TRBV4-1 to TRBJ2-5, with TRBD1 identical over 7 bases. Trimming cost V 3 bases and J 3 bases; bases outside gene matches: 7. The CDR3 loop spans 15 amino acids. In germline, CDR1 is MGHRA, CDR2 YSYEKL. In DNA form, the CDR3 reads TGCGCCAGCAGCCACTTGTCCGGGACAGAAGAGACCCAGTACTTC. This translates into CASSHLSGTEETQYF.

This clone has only a few counts. The chain carries TRBV18 and TRBJ2-7, with TRBD1 identical over 7 bases. The length of the CDR3 is 15 residues. V was pared by 6 bases and J by 1 base, with 9 bases of the junction left unmatched. Per the germline V gene, CDR1 is KGHSH and CDR2 is LQKENI. This chain's CDR3 is CASSSYRGLSYEQYF. The CDR3 DNA follows: TGTGCCAGCTCTTCCTACAGGGGCCTGTCCTACGAGCAGTACTTC.

This clone was seen only a few times. The genes are TRBV4-2 and TRBJ2-7; 8 bases line up with TRBD1. The CDR3 has 14 amino acids. V trimming: 5 bases; J trimming: 4 bases; junction bases outside the gene matches: 7. Germline V gene sequence: CDR1 LGHNA, CDR2 YNFKEQ. The CDR3 nucleotides read TGTGCCAGCAGCGGCAGAACAGGGGGGTACGAGCAGTACTTC. It is translated as CASSGRTGGYEQYF.

The chain has TRBV30 and TRBJ1-1, with 7 bases lining up with TRBD1. The germline V gene encodes CDR1 GTSNPN and CDR2 SVGIG (reference sequence). The length of the CDR3 is 15 residues. With 2 bases clipped from V and 4 bases from J, the junction kept 10 bases outside the gene matches. The CDR3 DNA is TGTGCCTGGAGTCCTGGGGACAGCCTGCGCACTGAAGCTTTCTTT. Its protein is CAWSPGDSLRTEAFF. The variable domain in full, with the rest retrieved from reference TRBV30 and TRBJ1-1, is SQTIHQWPATLVQPVGSPLSLECTVEGTSNPNLYWYRQAAGRGLQLLFYSVGIGQISSEVPQNLSASRPQDRQFILSSKKLLLSDSGFYLCAWSPGDSLRTEAFFGQGTRLTVV.

The chain has TRBV5-1 and TRBJ2-7; 9 bases fit TRBD1. This CDR3 region has 11 residues. V lost 8 bases and J lost 4; bases outside the gene matches: 1. The germline gives CDR1 SGHRS, CDR2 YFSETQ. The CDR3 spells CASGQGYEQYF. In nucleotides, the CDR3 is TGCGCCAGTGGACAGGGGTACGAGCAGTACTTC.

This chain joins TRBV2 and TRBJ1-1; D possibly corresponds to TRBD1 (6 bases). The CDR3 runs 14 residues. V lost 3 bases and J lost 3, with 11 bases in between. Germline V gene sequence: CDR1 SNHLY, CDR2 FYNNEI. The CDR3 is CASSDRGAYTEAFF. For the CDR3, the DNA is TGTGCCAGCAGTGACAGGGGTGCGTACACTGAAGCTTTCTTT.

The V and J genes are TRBV18 and TRBJ1-1; 9 nucleotides align to TRBD1. The CDR3 has 15 amino acids. The V gene's germline CDR1 is KGHSH and CDR2 LQKENI. V was pared by 3 bases and J by 5 bases, with 7 bases of the junction left unmatched. CDR3 loop: CASSPRQGELTEAFF. The CDR3 DNA reads as TGTGCCAGCTCACCTAGACAGGGGGAGTTGACTGAAGCTTTCTTT.

This rearrangement joins TRBV19 to TRBJ1-2; D is uncertain. Trimming left V 4 bases short and J 9 bases short, with 12 bases between. Germline CDR1 is LNHDA and CDR2 is SQIVND (reference sequence). The CDR3 length is 12 residues. The CDR3: CASSTRNGRYTF. The CDR3 nucleotides are TGTGCCAGTAGTACCAGGAACGGTCGCTACACCTTC.

The rearrangement links TRBV28 to TRBJ2-3; D is ambiguous. CDR3 size: 13 residues. The germline V gene has CDR1 MDHEN and CDR2 SYDVKM. Trimming took 5 bases from V and 0 from J, leaving 6 bases between them. The CDR3 is CASSTTSTDTQYF. For the CDR3, the DNA is TGTGCCAGCAGTACCACTAGCACAGATACGCAGTATTTT.

CDR3 DNA: TGTGCCTGGAAACGGGAAGAATACAATGAGCAGTTCTTC. This encodes CAWKREEYNEQFF. V is TRBV30 and J is TRBJ2-1, with a possible D match to TRBD2 (5 bases). The CDR3 consists of 13 residues. Trimming took 4 bases from V and 4 from J, leaving 11 bases between them. Per the germline V gene, CDR1 is GTSNPN and CDR2 is SVGIG (reference sequence).

The rearrangement uses TRBV11-2 and TRBJ2-5; tentative D call: TRBD1 (5 bases). Trimming left V 5 bases short and J 7 bases short, with 20 bases between. The CDR3 runs to 15 residues. CDR1 and CDR2 (germline): SGHAT, FQNNGV. CDR3: CASSTIRVSRGTQYF. CDR3 coding DNA: TGTGCCAGCAGCACAATCAGGGTTTCAAGAGGGACCCAGTACTTC.

This clone was observed a few times. The rearrangement joins TRBV5-1 to TRBJ1-2; D call uncertain. Trimming pared 0 bases from V and 2 bases from J, leaving 5 bases between. Germline values: CDR1 SGHRS, CDR2 YFSETQ. There are 13 residues in the CDR3. The CDR3 is CASSLGLNYGYTF. The CDR3 DNA reads TGCGCCAGCAGCTTGGGACTAAACTATGGCTACACCTTC.